Listed below are T cell receptor beta chains from one sample, sequenced in a study of T cell responses to AZD1222 COVID-19 vaccine. Some clones are missing from TCRdb's copy, which holds only in-frame ones; the method was immunoSEQ multiplex PCR. The sample yields 150,000 to 200,000 clones, around 87% seen once. The sample in question was peripheral blood, obtained on day 0 of AZD1222 vaccination. The receptor set was obtained from an adult in good health. Each CDR3 is given with its conserved first and last residue. A D gene is named only where the DNA matches it firmly. Rows may omit the clone size; those that give it use once, few, many or a size class.

TRBD2	TRBV11-3	TRBJ2-1	NA	CASRGKGPSGTCSYNEQFF	TGTGCCAGCAGGGGAAAAGGGCCTAGCGGGACATGCTCCTACAATGAGCAGTTCTTC
TRBD2	TRBV30	TRBJ2-1	NA	CAWRWGGNEQFF	TGTGCCTGGAGATGGGGGGGCAATGAGCAGTTCTTC
NA	TRBV5-6	TRBJ2-7	NA	CASSSGILSSYEQYF	TGTGCCAGCAGCTCGGGGATTCTCTCCTCCTACGAGCAGTACTTC
NA	TRBV24-1	TRBJ2-3	NA	CATSDPTVSTDTQYF	TGTGCCACCAGTGATCCGACAGTTAGCACAGATACGCAGTATTTT
NA	TRBV19	TRBJ2-3	once	CASRSMGLGTDTQYF	TGTGCCAGTAGGAGCATGGGGCTCGGGACAGATACGCAGTATTTT
TRBD1	TRBV11-3	TRBJ2-1	NA	CASSPSGGANNEQFF	TGTGCCAGCAGCCCCTCAGGGGGAGCGAACAATGAGCAGTTCTTC
NA	TRBV29-1	TRBJ1-1	NA	CSAGSARTEAFF	TGCAGCGCCGGATCAGCCAGGACTGAAGCTTTCTTT
NA	TRBV7-9	TRBJ1-5	few	CASSLGGLPQHF	TGTGCCAGCAGCTTAGGCGGGCTGCCCCAGCATTTT
NA	TRBV18	TRBJ1-1	NA	CASSLTGNTEAFF	TGTGCCAGCTCACTAACGGGGAACACTGAAGCTTTCTTT
NA	TRBV19	TRBJ1-2	NA	CASSIDSTVLYGYTF	TGTGCCAGTAGTATAGATAGTACAGTCCTCTATGGCTACACCTTC
NA	TRBV29-1	TRBJ2-7	NA	CSVEREVGYEQYF	TGCAGCGTTGAACGTGAAGTGGGCTACGAGCAGTACTTC
NA	TRBV9	TRBJ2-1	NA	CASNQAGAPGFEQFF	TGTGCCAGCAACCAAGCAGGGGCCCCAGGGTTTGAGCAGTTCTTC
NA	TRBV18	TRBJ2-7	NA	CASSPDIFSYEQYF	TGTGCCAGCTCACCCGACATTTTCTCCTACGAGCAGTACTTC
TRBD1	TRBV10-3	TRBJ1-1	NA	CAISERGQGIRGTEAFF	TGTGCCATCAGTGAGAGGGGACAGGGGATTCGTGGCACTGAAGCTTTCTTT
TRBD1	TRBV5-1	TRBJ1-2	NA	CASSLGTNRGLYGYTF	TGCGCCAGCAGCTTGGGGACAAACAGGGGGCTCTACGGCTACACCTTC
TRBD1	TRBV12-3/TRBV12-4	TRBJ1-1	NA	CAAGGRVTEAFF	TGTGCCGCAGGGGGCCGGGTCACTGAAGCTTTCTTT
TRBD2	TRBV7-8	TRBJ2-2	NA	CASSLGSVGGNGGELFF	TGTGCCAGCAGCTTAGGGTCTGTGGGAGGGAATGGCGGGGAGCTGTTTTTT
TRBD1	TRBV7-6	TRBJ1-6	NA	CASSSSRQGYSSPLHF	TGTGCCAGCAGCTCGAGTAGACAGGGGTACTCTTCACCCCTCCACTTT
NA	TRBV5-1	TRBJ2-1	NA	CATTLGAGNNEQFF	TGCGCCACCACACTTGGGGCAGGGAACAATGAGCAGTTCTTC
NA	TRBV7-5	TRBJ2-7	NA	CVRSLVADSSYEQYF	TGTGTCAGAAGCTTAGTAGCGGACAGCAGCTACGAGCAGTACTTC
TRBD2	TRBV6-5	TRBJ2-2	NA	CASMGGLANTGELFF	TGTGCCAGCATGGGAGGGCTCGCGAACACCGGGGAGCTGTTTTTT
NA	TRBV6-5	TRBJ1-1	NA	CASQSGQPASEAFF	TGTGCCAGCCAATCGGGTCAACCGGCCTCTGAAGCTTTCTTT
NA	TRBV9	TRBJ2-7	NA	CASSVDSGANEQYF	TGTGCCAGCAGCGTAGATTCAGGGGCCAACGAGCAGTACTTC
TRBD1	TRBV7-2	TRBJ2-7	NA	CASSLAPGQSYEQYF	TGTGCCAGCAGCTTGGCCCCGGGACAGAGCTACGAGCAGTACTTC
TRBD2	TRBV30	TRBJ2-1	NA	CAWRKHSQREGVEQFF	TGTGCCTGGAGAAAACACTCCCAGCGGGAGGGGGTTGAGCAGTTCTTC
NA	TRBV28	TRBJ2-2	few	CASSSGGEDTGELFF	TGTGCCAGCAGTTCGGGGGGCGAGGACACCGGGGAGCTGTTTTTT
NA	TRBV5-6	TRBJ2-2	NA	CASSLAVRAGELFF	TGTGCCAGCAGCTTGGCAGTACGGGCCGGGGAGCTGTTTTTT
NA	TRBV12-3/TRBV12-4	TRBJ2-1	NA	CASNSGTEDEQFF	TGTGCCAGCAACTCCGGGACGGAGGATGAGCAGTTCTTC
NA	TRBV7-9	TRBJ2-3	NA	CASSRDGSMRDTQYF	TGTGCCAGCAGCCGAGACGGTTCAATGAGGGATACGCAGTATTTT
TRBD1	TRBV7-9	TRBJ2-7	NA	CASSGRDRAYEQYF	TGTGCCAGCAGCGGCCGGGACAGGGCCTACGAGCAGTACTTC
NA	TRBV30	TRBJ2-7	few	CAWSVQYEQYF	TGTGCCTGGAGTGTACAGTACGAGCAGTACTTC
TRBD1	TRBV18	TRBJ1-1	NA	CASSPSRDRGRYTEAFF	TGTGCCAGCTCACCATCCCGGGACAGGGGAAGGTACACTGAAGCTTTCTTT
TRBD1	TRBV5-1	TRBJ1-1	once	CASSWDRATEAFF	TGCGCCAGCAGCTGGGACAGGGCCACTGAAGCTTTCTTT
NA	TRBV18	TRBJ1-1	NA	CASSLEGGLNTEAFF	TGTGCCAGCTCACTTGAGGGAGGGTTGAACACTGAAGCTTTCTTT
NA	TRBV20-1	TRBJ2-7	NA	CSARESYEQYF	TGCAGTGCTAGAGAAAGCTACGAGCAGTACTTC
TRBD2	TRBV27	TRBJ2-7	NA	CASSLKREAPYEQYF	TGTGCCAGCAGTTTGAAGCGGGAGGCTCCCTACGAGCAGTACTTC
TRBD1	TRBV27	TRBJ1-2	NA	CASSLYGTGNYGYTF	TGTGCCAGCAGTTTATATGGGACAGGCAACTATGGCTACACCTTC
TRBD1	TRBV18	TRBJ2-2	NA	CASSPPEQGVIGELFF	TGTGCCAGCTCACCACCCGAACAGGGGGTAATCGGGGAGCTGTTTTTT
NA	TRBV10-1	TRBJ1-1	once	CASSEGGKAFF	TGCGCCAGCAGTGAAGGGGGTAAAGCTTTCTTT
NA	TRBV5-1	TRBJ1-1	NA	CASSPIGGVPMNTEAFF	TGCGCCAGCAGCCCTATAGGGGGGGTTCCCATGAACACTGAAGCTTTCTTT